Each of the 5 T cell receptor beta chains below was sequenced from the same sample in a study of T cells in Graves' hyperthyroidism and ophthalmopathy. The source material, RNA transcripts, was used to amplify TCR beta CDR3 regions. First-round RT-PCR of the TCR CDR3 relied on the HTBI primer set. TCRdb reprocessed the multiplex PCR reads with MiXCR, giving one entry per CDR3 protein. The sample has hundreds of thousands of distinct CDR3 sequences, roughly 15% seen once. Sequencing was carried out using blood. The receptors here all came from a woman aged 55-70 years with Graves' ophthalmopathy.

In its sample, this clonotype was seen many times. The CDR3 region is CASSAGGHGYTF. The CDR3 DNA reads as TGTGCCAGCAGCGCCGGCGGCCATGGCTACACCTTC. This chain links TRBV11-2 with TRBJ1-2; D gene unclear. Trimming cost V 5 bases and J 6 bases, with 10 bases left between them. The germline CDR1 and CDR2 sequences are SGHAT and FQNNGV. The CDR3 has 12 residues.

This clonotype has a single count. Since a much larger clone is just one base distant, this may be a read error. The chain links TRBV6-1 to TRBJ2-7; D gene unclear. Germline CDR1 and CDR2: MNHNS and SASEGT. The CDR3 runs 14 residues. With 6 bases removed from V and 6 bases from J, the gap between germline ends came to 18 bases. The CDR3 sequence is CASSLDIAKREQYF. CDR3 in DNA: TGTGCCAGCAGCCTTGATATAGCAAAACGCGAGCAGTACTTC.

This clonotype has at least ten counts. This chain connects TRBV5-1 to TRBJ1-1, with a possible D match to TRBD1 (5 bases). The CDR3 is made up of 15 amino acids. Trimming took off 0 bases at V and 5 bases at J, with 14 bases between the two ends. The germline V gene encodes CDR1 SGHRS and CDR2 YFSETQ. Written as DNA, the CDR3 is TGCGCCAGCAGCTTGGCCAAAGGGACGGGTACTGAAGCTTTCTTT. Translation: CASSLAKGTGTEAFF.

This clonotype was seen a handful of times. The V and J genes are TRBV5-1 and TRBJ2-1, with TRBD2 matching 7 bases. Looked up from germline, CDR1 is SGHRS and CDR2 is YFSETQ. The CDR3 has 12 residues. With V trimmed by 2 bases and J by 8 bases, 1 base remained unmatched. CDR3 coding DNA: TGCGCCAGCAGCTTCGCGGGGGATGAGCAGTTCTTC. It specifies CASSFAGDEQFF.

Ten or more counts support this clonotype. The chain couples TRBV12-3 or TRBV12-4 to TRBJ1-5; 7 nucleotides agree with TRBD1. With 2 bases clipped from V and 6 bases from J, the junction kept 7 bases outside the gene matches. The CDR3 sequence is 15 residues long. CDR3 bases: TGTGCCAGCAGTTTAAGATCAGGGGGGCCTCAGCCCCAGCATTTT. Its translation: CASSLRSGGPQPQHF.